This TCR beta chain was found in a study of blood T cell repertoires in COVID-19. About the study: Samples of COVID-19 (acute and convalescent) were obtained from the United States, Italy and Spain. Nucleic acid was either cDNA or gDNA, and it came from T cells, B-cell-depleted T cells, or PBMCs.

Authors' methods: The assay estimated nucleated cells by amplifying reference gene primers. Libraries were prepared by immunoSEQ multiplex PCR; TCRdb keeps only in-frame clonotypes and omits some of them. The D gene and trimming were derived from the DNA, and the V and J assignments and clone size from that table. The table has about 73,000 clones, roughly 88% seen once. CDR3 length: 15 residues. With 0 bases removed from V and 0 bases from J, the gap between germline ends came to 9 bases. Germline-derived CDR1 and CDR2 are MNHEY and SVGAGI. V usage is TRBV6-5 and J usage is TRBJ2-7; D is undetermined. Sequencing was performed on peripheral blood. The clonotype originates from a man older than 75 with active or convalescent COVID-19. The DNA of the CDR3 is TGTGCCAGCAGTTACTCGCTTCCGAGCTCCTACGAGCAGTACTTC. Translated, it gives CASSYSLPSSYEQYF.